The rows below give T cell receptor beta chains drawn from one sample of a study of CDR3 diversity in severe acne. TCRdb re-analysed the PCR reads in MiXCR, keeping a single row per CDR3 protein. The repertoire holds roughly 100,000 distinct CDR3 sequences, about half seen once, with roughly 12% in the top ten. The sample consisted of blood. The receptors here all came from a male donor with acne. CDR3s leave out the opening cysteine and the closing phenylalanine or tryptophan. Each record gives: J gene, V gene, CDR3 protein.

j_call: TRBJ2-1; v_call: TRBV7-2; cdr3_aa: ASSALGEGEQF
j_call: TRBJ2-1; v_call: TRBV5-4; cdr3_aa: ASSPTLADYNEQF
j_call: TRBJ2-3; v_call: TRBV24-1; cdr3_aa: ATSDLHRQY
j_call: TRBJ2-7; v_call: TRBV7-6; cdr3_aa: ASSLTGGTSGEQY
j_call: TRBJ1-3; v_call: TRBV11-2; cdr3_aa: ASSLSGTGGHTIY
j_call: TRBJ2-7; v_call: TRBV10-3; cdr3_aa: AISEFAQDEQY
j_call: TRBJ1-6; v_call: TRBV7-8; cdr3_aa: ASSLDSVNNDSPLH
j_call: TRBJ2-7; v_call: TRBV20-1; cdr3_aa: SARDGLSPTSQY
j_call: TRBJ2-6; v_call: TRBV5-1; cdr3_aa: ASSRDREGSGANVLT
j_call: TRBJ2-3; v_call: TRBV6-5; cdr3_aa: ASRALAGDFSDTQY
j_call: TRBJ1-2; v_call: TRBV7-9; cdr3_aa: ASTPGGTVGYT
j_call: TRBJ2-7; v_call: TRBV6-2/TRBV6-3; cdr3_aa: ASCYIPGLPTTTYEQY